A selection of T cell receptor beta chains follows, all from one sample in a study of shared clonotypes between healthy human individuals. Some clones are missing from TCRdb's copy, which holds only in-frame ones; the method was immunoSEQ multiplex PCR. This sample has about 650,000 clones, with around 95% found just once. The source material was naive CD8+ T cells sorted from blood. The receptors shown here come from a woman between 25 and 40 years old in good health. Both conserved end residues are part of each CDR3. The order of the fields is J gene, CDR3 length, clone size, V gene, D gene, CDR3 DNA, CDR3 protein. The D gene is left open where the match is weak. A row's size may be missing; if present it is once, few, many or a size class.

TRBJ2-1 14 - TRBV19 - TGTGCCAGTAGTAGACCCAGGCCCGACAATGAGCAGTTCTTC CASSRPRPDNEQFF
TRBJ1-1 14 - TRBV27 - TGTGCCAGCAGTGTAACCCCAATGAACACTGAAGCTTTCTTT CASSVTPMNTEAFF
TRBJ2-3 16 - TRBV9 - TGTGCCAGCAGCGACCTACAGGGCCCCCGCACAGATACGCAGTATTTT CASSDLQGPRTDTQYF
TRBJ2-7 15 - TRBV5-1 - TGCGCCAGCAGCTTGGCGGCTAGCGCATCCTACGAGCAGTACTTC CASSLAASASYEQYF
TRBJ2-7 15 - TRBV6-1 TRBD2 TGTGCCAGCAGTGAAACACTAGCGGGCATTTACGAGCAGTACTTC CASSETLAGIYEQYF
TRBJ2-6 19 once TRBV5-8 TRBD2 TGTGCCAGCAGCTTGTGGGGACTAGCGGGAGAATCTGGGGCCAACGTCCTGACTTTC CASSLWGLAGESGANVLTF
TRBJ2-1 13 - TRBV28 TRBD1 TGTGCCAGCAGTTTTGTGACAGGGGTAAATCGGTTCTTC CASSFVTGVNRFF
TRBJ1-5 14 - TRBV11-2 - TGTGCCAGCAGCTTAGCGGCAGGGAGTCAGCCCCAGCATTTT CASSLAAGSQPQHF
TRBJ2-1 13 - TRBV2 - TGTGCCAGCAGTGAAGCGCGGGTTGATGAGCAGTTCTTC CASSEARVDEQFF
TRBJ2-1 13 - TRBV4-1 - TGCGCCAGCAGCCAAGATCGTCACAATGAGCAGTTCTTC CASSQDRHNEQFF
TRBJ2-7 14 - TRBV27 - TGTGCCAGCAGTTTTGGCAGATCTTACTACGAGCAGTACTTC CASSFGRSYYEQYF
TRBJ2-7 14 - TRBV19 TRBD2 TGTGCCAGTAGTTGGACTAGCGGAAACTACGAGCAGTACTTC CASSWTSGNYEQYF
TRBJ2-7 18 - TRBV5-1 TRBD2 TGCGCCAGCAGCTTGGCCGGGACTAGCGGGAGGATGGCCTACGAGCAGTACTTC CASSLAGTSGRMAYEQYF
TRBJ2-1 13 - TRBV6-5 - TGTGCCAGCAGTTACGGGAGTTACGATGAGCAGTTCTTC CASSYGSYDEQFF
TRBJ2-7 11 - TRBV11-2 - TGTGCCAGCAGCCCAGCCCACGAGCAGTACTTC CASSPAHEQYF
TRBJ1-1 16 - TRBV9 - TGTGCCAGCAGCCCCCTAGACAGAGCCCACAACACTGAAGCTTTCTTT CASSPLDRAHNTEAFF
TRBJ1-4 15 - TRBV10-2 - TGCGCCAGCAGTGAACTCGGGGGGATTAATGAAAAACTGTTTTTT CASSELGGINEKLFF
TRBJ2-7 14 - TRBV5-4 TRBD1 TGTGCCAGCAGCGTGTGGGACAGGGCATACGAGCAGTACTTC CASSVWDRAYEQYF
TRBJ2-7 15 - TRBV2 TRBD2 TGTGCCAGCAGTGTATCCGGGACTAGCTCCTTCGAGCAGTACTTC CASSVSGTSSFEQYF
TRBJ2-7 12 - TRBV6-1 - TGTGCCAGCAACCGGGACATCTACGAGCAGTACTTC CASNRDIYEQYF
TRBJ1-1 14 - TRBV7-2 TRBD1 TGTGCCAGCAGCTTACCGGGACAGGTCACTGAAGCTTTCTTT CASSLPGQVTEAFF
TRBJ1-5 14 - TRBV19 - TGTGCCAGTAGCCCCCGGGACCTCTGGCAGCCCCAGCATTTT CASSPRDLWQPQHF
TRBJ2-7 17 - TRBV5-4 - TGTGCCAGCAGCCAAGAATTTCAGGACGTCTTCTACTTCGAGCAGTACTTC CASSQEFQDVFYFEQYF
TRBJ2-7 13 - TRBV28 - TGTGCCAGCAGTTTCGCGCTAACCTACGAGCAGTACTTC CASSFALTYEQYF
TRBJ2-1 16 once TRBV9 - TGTGCCAGCAGCGCGTCCGGGAGTACCCCCTACAATGAGCAGTTCTTC CASSASGSTPYNEQFF
TRBJ2-1 10 once TRBV20-1 - TGCAGTGCTAGAGATCCTGAGCAGTTCTTC CSARDPEQFF
TRBJ2-5 16 - TRBV27 TRBD2 TGTGCCAGCAGTTTATCGCGAAGCGGGAGGTTAAAGACCCAGTACTTC CASSLSRSGRLKTQYF
TRBJ2-1 16 - TRBV28 - TGTGCCAGCAGTCTGGACCGGGACTTCTCCTACAATGAGCAGTTCTTC CASSLDRDFSYNEQFF
TRBJ1-2 10 - TRBV20-1 - TGCAGTGCTGACACGAATGCCTACACCTTC CSADTNAYTF
TRBJ2-1 14 - TRBV28 TRBD1 TGTGCCAGCAGTTATGGGACAGGGGGGTATGAGCAGTTCTTC CASSYGTGGYEQFF
TRBJ2-4 12 few TRBV4-1 - TGCGCCAGCAGCCAAGTTGAATACATTCAGTACTTC CASSQVEYIQYF
TRBJ2-7 13 - TRBV7-9 - TGTGCCAGCAGCTTTGGGACCCCCTACGAGCAGTACTTC CASSFGTPYEQYF
TRBJ2-5 14 - TRBV2 TRBD2 TGTGCCAGCAAAGAACTAGCGGGAACAGAGACCCAGTACTTC CASKELAGTETQYF
TRBJ1-5 14 - TRBV27 - TGTGCCAGCGGGGCAGGGAGTAGCAATCAGCCCCAGCATTTT CASGAGSSNQPQHF
TRBJ2-7 15 - TRBV5-6 TRBD2 TGTGCCAGCAGCCCCACACTAGCGGGAGCTTACGAGCAGTACTTC CASSPTLAGAYEQYF
TRBJ2-1 13 - TRBV19 - TGTGCCAGTAGCCCGGGACCAAACAATGAGCAGTTCTTC CASSPGPNNEQFF
TRBJ1-5 15 once TRBV27 - TGTGCCAGCAGTAGGGCCGCGGCCCCAGATCAGCCCCAGCATTTT CASSRAAAPDQPQHF
TRBJ1-2 17 - TRBV30 - TGTGCCTGGAATGCGGACAGCCACGCGACCTCGGGGGCTGGCTACACCTTC CAWNADSHATSGAGYTF
TRBJ2-7 15 - TRBV21-1 - TGTGCCAGCTGGGGGCTAGCGGGAGAGCTTCGCGAGCAGTACTTC CASWGLAGELREQYF
TRBJ2-1 10 - TRBV20-1 - TGCAGTGTCTGGTCAAATGAGCAGTTCTTC CSVWSNEQFF
TRBJ2-2 14 - TRBV19 - TGTGCCAGTAGTATTTTAGGTACCTCCGGGGAGCTGTTTTTT CASSILGTSGELFF
TRBJ2-5 16 - TRBV4-1 TRBD2 TGCGCCAGCAGCCCGTTCGCGGGAGTGCGCCAAGAGACCCAGTACTTC CASSPFAGVRQETQYF
TRBJ1-4 15 - TRBV10-3 - TGTGCCATCAGTGAGACTCAGTCAACTAATGAAAAACTGTTTTTT CAISETQSTNEKLFF
TRBJ2-1 14 once TRBV7-7 - TGTGCCAGCAGCTTAGCGGAGGGTTCGAATGAGCAGTTCTTC CASSLAEGSNEQFF
TRBJ2-1 14 once TRBV13 - TGTGCCAGCAGCTACAGAACCACCAGCAATGAGCAGTTCTTC CASSYRTTSNEQFF
TRBJ2-7 17 - TRBV7-8 TRBD1 TGTGCCAGCAGCTTAGCGTGGACAGGCCTCGAAATCTACGAGCAGTACTTC CASSLAWTGLEIYEQYF
TRBJ2-7 15 - TRBV7-7 TRBD1 TGTGCCAGCAGCTTAGCGTTAGGACAGGCCTACGAGCAGTACTTC CASSLALGQAYEQYF
TRBJ2-7 15 - TRBV27 - TGTGCCAGCAGTTTATCTAAGGGTGGCCCTTACGAGCAGTACTTC CASSLSKGGPYEQYF
TRBJ1-2 13 - TRBV6-5 - TGTGCCAGCAGCTACATGGGGGGTGGTGGCTACACCTTC CASSYMGGGGYTF
TRBJ2-7 15 - TRBV19 TRBD2 TGTGCCAGTAGTATACTAGCGGGAGGACATTACGAGCAGTACTTC CASSILAGGHYEQYF
TRBJ2-3 17 - TRBV28 TRBD1 TGTGCCAGCAGTTCGGCGAACAGGGGGCGCCTTTTCGATACGCAGTATTTT CASSSANRGRLFDTQYF
TRBJ2-7 17 - TRBV4-1 TRBD2 TGCGCCAGCAGCGGAAGCTGGACTAGCGGGACTTCCTACGAGCAGTACTTC CASSGSWTSGTSYEQYF
TRBJ2-3 16 - TRBV6-5 - TGTGCCAGCAGTTACCTGGGGGGTGCCCACACAGATACGCAGTATTTT CASSYLGGAHTDTQYF
TRBJ1-2 15 - TRBV29-1 - TGCAGCGTTGAAGAAACGGCACCTACTAACTATGGCTACACCTTC CSVEETAPTNYGYTF